A single TCR beta chain is shown here with its context. This sample was taken from a study of shared clonotypes between healthy human individuals. The J segment lost 14 bases and the V segment lost 0 bases, leaving 5 bases of the junction unmatched. Looked up from germline, CDR1 is MGHRA and CDR2 is YSYEKL. The CDR3 contains 14 residues. A deep-level run was used for the assay. Authors' data handling: Filtering of immunoSEQ junctional sequences could not match full-length read filtering. Measured with immunoSEQ multiplex PCR; TCRdb has only the in-frame clones, and not every one. The V and J calls and the clone size are those of that table, but D and trimming were determined from the DNA. The data hold millions of clones, with around 96% observed a single time. The naive CD8 population came from CD45RO-negative cells selected for CCR7, without terminally differentiated effector memory CD45RA+ cells. Adults of Caucasian background living in Nashville, Tennessee made up all donors.

Material: naive CD8+ T cells sorted from blood. This receptor was identified in a man aged 18 to 29 in good health. The J gene is TRBJ2-1, the V gene TRBV4-1, with TRBD1 matching over 12 bases. The CDR3 DNA sequence: TGCGCCAGCAGCCAAGAAGGGACAGGGGGCTCGGAGTTCTTC. Its translation: CASSQEGTGGSEFF.